The subject of this entry is one T cell receptor beta chain. The read falls 3 residues short of the CDR3 end, and the missing part is taken from the germline J gene. The V gene's germline CDR1 is MRHNA and CDR2 SNTAGT. The CDR3 length is 13 residues. Generated by immunoSEQ multiplex PCR, the TCRdb table keeps only in-frame clones and is missing some. The sample contains about 37,000 clones, none of them singletons. The data derive from a study of T cell clonality in common variable immunodeficiency. This sequence originates from a person aged 18 to 70 in good health. Sequences were obtained from peripheral blood mononuclear cells. This chain uses TRBV6-4 with TRBJ1-1; tentative D call: TRBD1 (6 bases). The CDR3 DNA, read in part, is TGTGCCAGCAGTCAAGGACAGCCCGCCGAA. Protein sequence: CASSQGQPAE. In full, the CDR3 is CASSQGQPAEAFF.